This T cell receptor (beta chain) was recovered during a study of blood T cell repertoires in COVID-19. Study at large: Nucleic acid was either cDNA or gDNA, and it came from T cells, B-cell-depleted T cells, or PBMCs.

Libraries were prepared by immunoSEQ multiplex PCR; TCRdb keeps only in-frame clonotypes and omits some of them. Of over 250,000 clones in the sample, 85% are singletons; the top ten hold about 14%. The germline gives CDR1 SGDLS, CDR2 YYNGEE. The CDR3 length is 17 residues. Trimming removed 0 bases from V and 6 bases from J; junction bases left unmatched: 9. Sequenced: peripheral blood. This clonotype originated in a human donor in a cohort sampled during active COVID-19. V usage is TRBV9 and J usage is TRBJ2-1; 10 bases line up with TRBD2. CDR3 loop: CASSVAARTSGLNEQFF. The CDR3 DNA follows: TGTGCCAGCAGCGTAGCGGCGCGGACTAGCGGCCTCAATGAGCAGTTCTTC.